This TCR beta chain was captured by sequencing in a study of vaccination and CD4 T cells after COVID-19. Turning to the study itself: Across the group, participants received two doses of either BNT162b2 or mRNA-1273 vaccine. Cells were stimulated with overlapping spike peptides from SARS-CoV-2, HCoV-NL63, HCoV-OC43 and HCoV-229E. General study results and limits: Median SARS-CoV-2-reactive clonotypes rose from roughly 19 to 38, not significantly.

The sample's treatment: roughly 11-day PBMC culture with coronavirus spike peptide pools or control peptides (ViraFEST assay). ViraFEST used peptide pools to expand antigen-specific T cells and subsequently sequenced their TCRs. In this sample, this clonotype turned up a few times. The antigen is undetermined. The CDR3 has 14 amino acids. V shed 1 base and J shed 5 bases, with 11 bases lying between them. Germline values: CDR1 LGHNA, CDR2 YNFKEQ. The Oncomine TCR Beta short-read assay generated sequence data from the DNA of cultured CD4+ T cells. TCRdb ran MiXCR on the PCR reads and lists one entry per CDR3 protein. The table lists some 18,000 distinct CDR3 sequences, about 41% of them singletons, with about 7.2% in the top ten.

The chain carries TRBV4-2 and TRBJ1-2; possible D gene TRBD1, 6 bases. This receptor was obtained from a human donor who had recovered from COVID-19. This sample comprised CD4+ T cells from blood, cultured in vitro, obtained after SARS-CoV-2 vaccination. CDR3 sequence: CASSQVQGSYGYTF. The CDR3 region has the DNA TGTGCCAGCAGCCAAGTACAGGGTAGTTATGGCTACACCTTC.